The source of this TCR beta chain is a study of T cell responses to AZD1222 COVID-19 vaccine. This clone is a singleton in its sample. What it binds is unknown. The germline V gene has CDR1 LGHDT and CDR2 YNNKEL (reference sequence). This CDR3 spans 15 amino acids. Trimming at V came to 5 bases and at J to 5 bases, leaving 2 bases not matched to a gene. Some clones are missing from TCRdb's copy, which holds only in-frame ones; the method was immunoSEQ multiplex PCR. The sample consists of some 110,000 clones, 86% of them appearing once. Study results and caveats: Repertoire samples came only from after the peak T cell response. Donors, mostly white British, included more females; clonal diversity was possibly underestimated. Breadth and depth of Spike-specific TCRs rose after two AZD1222 doses.

This sequence originates from an adult who received the MenACWY meningococcal vaccine as a control. The chain carries TRBV3-1 (or the pseudogene TRBV3-2) and TRBJ2-3; 15 bases fit TRBD2. This specimen was peripheral blood, taken 28 days after the second dose of the MenACWY control vaccine. CDR3 region: CASSGLAGGLDTQYF. Here the CDR3 DNA reads TGTGCCAGCAGCGGACTAGCGGGGGGGCTAGATACGCAGTATTTT.